This T cell receptor beta chain was recovered during a study of cytomegalovirus exposure and HLA in healthy donors. Study-level points and caveats: The records held CMV serostatus as the only immune exposure information. TCR beta sequences reportedly predicted most subjects' HLA-A and HLA-B alleles accurately. Later work found that TCR association rates differed between HLA loci; DRB1 had the most and HLA-C the fewest.

With 60 Vbeta and 13 Jbeta primers, the PCR was carried out. Assay used: immunoSEQ multiplex PCR; TCRdb lists only in-frame clones, some missing. Recorded for this sample: about 96,000 clones. As for this clone: Antigen: not known.

The source of this sequence is a woman in her 30s in good health and CMV-seronegative. The sequenced sample consisted of PBMCs.

The CDR3 protein is CASEEMGTEAFF. The CDR3 DNA follows: TGCGCCAGCGAGGAAATGGGCACTGAAGCTTTCTTT. The chain links TRBV10-2 to TRBJ1-1, with D hard to call. The CDR3 is 12 residues long. Germline lookup yields CDR1 WSHSY and CDR2 SAAADI. V lost 8 bases, J lost 4 bases, and 11 bases lay in between.